This T cell receptor beta chain is drawn from a study of blood T cell repertoires in COVID-19. Study in general: Specimens from acute and convalescent COVID-19 originated in the United States, Italy and Spain. Nucleic acid was either cDNA or gDNA, and it came from T cells, B-cell-depleted T cells, or PBMCs.

The V gene lost 2 bases and the J gene lost 0 bases, with 13 bases spanning the gap. The germline gives CDR1 SGHTA, CDR2 FQGNSA. The CDR3 runs to 16 residues. Authors' data handling: Amplification of reference gene primers was used by the study to estimate nucleated cell counts. Profiled with immunoSEQ multiplex PCR; TCRdb holds only in-frame clones, not every one. Clone size and V and J calls were adopted from that table, with D and trimming inferred from the DNA. Among some 90,000 clones listed, 70% to 90% were seen once. Source material: peripheral blood. This clonotype was obtained from a man at least 80 years old with active or convalescent COVID-19. The chain is built from TRBV7-2 and TRBJ1-1; TRBD1 is a possible D gene (5 bases). This chain's CDR3 is CASSLFGGLMNTEAFF. The CDR3 DNA follows: TGTGCCAGCAGCTTATTCGGGGGACTTATGAACACTGAAGCTTTCTTT. The whole variable domain, filled in from reference TRBV7-2 and TRBJ1-1, reads GAGVSQSPSNKVTEKGKDVELRCDPISGHTALYWYRQSLGQGLEFLIYFQGNSAPDKSGLPSDRFSAERTGGSVSTLTIQRTQQEDSAVYLCASSLFGGLMNTEAFFGQGTRLTVV.